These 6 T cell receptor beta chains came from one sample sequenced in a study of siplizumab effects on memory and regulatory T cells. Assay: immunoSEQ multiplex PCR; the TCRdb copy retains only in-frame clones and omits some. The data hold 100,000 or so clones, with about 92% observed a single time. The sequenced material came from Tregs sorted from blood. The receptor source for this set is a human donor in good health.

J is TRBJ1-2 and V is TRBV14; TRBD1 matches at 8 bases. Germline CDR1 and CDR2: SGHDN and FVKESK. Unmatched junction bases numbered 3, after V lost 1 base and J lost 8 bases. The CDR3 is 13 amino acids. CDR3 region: CASSQGQGLGYTF. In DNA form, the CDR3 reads TGTGCCAGCAGCCAAGGACAGGGGCTAGGCTACACCTTC.

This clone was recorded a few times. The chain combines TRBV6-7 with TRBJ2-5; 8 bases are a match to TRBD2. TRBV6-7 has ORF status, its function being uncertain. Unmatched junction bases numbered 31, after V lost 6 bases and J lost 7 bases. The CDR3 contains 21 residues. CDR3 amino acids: CASSNPGLGFKFYNHVGTQYF. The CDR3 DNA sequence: TGTGCCAGCAGCAACCCGGGACTAGGGTTTAAATTTTACAATCACGTGGGGACCCAGTACTTC.

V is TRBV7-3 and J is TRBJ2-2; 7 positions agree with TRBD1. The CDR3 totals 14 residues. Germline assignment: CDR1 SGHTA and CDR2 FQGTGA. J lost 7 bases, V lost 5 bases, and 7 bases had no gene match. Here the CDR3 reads CASSTQGWGGELFF. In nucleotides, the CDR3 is TGTGCCAGCAGCACACAGGGGTGGGGCGGGGAGCTGTTTTTT.

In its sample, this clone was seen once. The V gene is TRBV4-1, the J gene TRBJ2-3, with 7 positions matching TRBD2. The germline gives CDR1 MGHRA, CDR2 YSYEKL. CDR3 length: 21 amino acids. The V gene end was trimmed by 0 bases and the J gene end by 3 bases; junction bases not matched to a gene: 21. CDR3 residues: CASSQDGWALAGVPITDTQYF. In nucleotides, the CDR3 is TGCGCCAGCAGCCAAGATGGTTGGGCTTTGGCGGGAGTGCCGATTACAGATACGCAGTATTTT.

The CDR3 protein is CASMRDFSGNTIYF. Here the CDR3 DNA reads TGTGCCAGCATGAGGGATTTCTCTGGAAACACCATATATTTT. The J gene is TRBJ1-3, the V gene TRBV6-1; D is uncertain. This CDR3 is 14 amino acids long. V was clipped by 7 bases and J by 0 bases, with 10 bases between them. The germline V gene has CDR1 MNHNS and CDR2 SASEGT.

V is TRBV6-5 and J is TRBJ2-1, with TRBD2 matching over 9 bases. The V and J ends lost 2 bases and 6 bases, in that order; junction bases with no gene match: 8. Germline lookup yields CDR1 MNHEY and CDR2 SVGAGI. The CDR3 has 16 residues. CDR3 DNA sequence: TGTGCCAGCAGTTACCTTAGCGGGAGACCCCTCAATGAGCAGTTCTTC. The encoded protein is CASSYLSGRPLNEQFF.